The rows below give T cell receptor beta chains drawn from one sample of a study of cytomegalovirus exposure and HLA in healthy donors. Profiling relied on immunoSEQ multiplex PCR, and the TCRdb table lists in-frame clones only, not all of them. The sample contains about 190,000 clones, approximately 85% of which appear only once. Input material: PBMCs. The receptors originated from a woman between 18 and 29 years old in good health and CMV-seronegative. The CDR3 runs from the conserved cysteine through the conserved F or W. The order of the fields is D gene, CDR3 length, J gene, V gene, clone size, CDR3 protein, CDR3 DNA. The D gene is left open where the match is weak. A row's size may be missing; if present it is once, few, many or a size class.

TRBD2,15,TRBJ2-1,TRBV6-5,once,CASRGLAGRDNEQFF,TGTGCCAGCAGGGGACTAGCGGGCCGAGACAATGAGCAGTTCTTC
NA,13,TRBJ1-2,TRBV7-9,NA,CASSLAGNYGYTF,TGTGCCAGCAGCTTGGCAGGGAACTATGGCTACACCTTC
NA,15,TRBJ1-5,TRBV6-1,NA,CASSELRDSNQPQHF,TGTGCCAGCAGTGAACTCCGGGATAGCAATCAGCCCCAGCATTTT
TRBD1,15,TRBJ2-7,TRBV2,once,CASSEARDRFYEQYF,TGTGCCAGCAGTGAAGCCCGGGACAGGTTTTACGAGCAGTACTTC
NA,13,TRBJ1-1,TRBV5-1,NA,CASSIKQNTEAFF,TGCGCCAGCAGCATAAAACAGAACACTGAAGCTTTCTTT
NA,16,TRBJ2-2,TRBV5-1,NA,CASSFFTPGVTGELFF,TGCGCCAGCAGCTTTTTCACCCCAGGGGTCACCGGGGAGCTGTTTTTT
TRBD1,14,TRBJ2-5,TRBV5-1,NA,CASSLDRGEETQYF,TGCGCCAGCAGCTTAGACAGGGGAGAAGAGACCCAGTACTTC
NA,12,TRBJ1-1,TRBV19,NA,CASRGVDGEAFF,TGTGCCAGTCGGGGGGTGGACGGTGAAGCTTTCTTT
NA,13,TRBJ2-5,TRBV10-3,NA,CAISGNKMETQYF,TGTGCCATCAGTGGTAACAAGATGGAGACCCAGTACTTC
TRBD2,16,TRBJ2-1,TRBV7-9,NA,CASSPSGGNPYNEQFF,TGTGCCAGCAGCCCGAGCGGGGGGAATCCCTACAATGAGCAGTTCTTC
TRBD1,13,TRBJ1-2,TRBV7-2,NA,CASSRDRDYGYTF,TGTGCCAGCAGCCGTGACAGGGATTATGGCTACACCTTC
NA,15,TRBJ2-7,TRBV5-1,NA,CASSLGGDMGYEQYF,TGCGCCAGCAGCTTGGGAGGGGACATGGGCTACGAGCAGTACTTC
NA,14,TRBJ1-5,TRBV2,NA,CASSRTTSNQPQHF,TGTGCCAGCAGTCGGACAACAAGCAATCAGCCCCAGCATTTT
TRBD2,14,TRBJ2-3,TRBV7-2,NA,CASRVAGGSDTQYF,TGTGCCAGCAGGGTAGCGGGAGGGTCAGATACGCAGTATTTT
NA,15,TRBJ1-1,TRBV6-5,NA,CASSYSYVGGTEAFF,TGTGCCAGCAGTTACTCGTACGTGGGGGGCACTGAAGCTTTCTTT
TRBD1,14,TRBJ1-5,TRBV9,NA,CASSLQAGGQPQHF,TGTGCCAGCAGCCTTCAGGCAGGGGGGCAGCCCCAGCATTTT
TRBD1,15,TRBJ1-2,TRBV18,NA,CASSPSGTGDSGYTF,TGTGCCAGCTCACCATCCGGGACAGGGGATAGTGGCTACACCTTC
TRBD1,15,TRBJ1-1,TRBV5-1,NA,CASREGTAMNTEAFF,TGCGCCAGCAGGGAAGGGACAGCTATGAACACTGAAGCTTTCTTT
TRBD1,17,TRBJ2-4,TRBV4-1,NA,CASSPPGQGYGKNIQYF,TGCGCCAGCAGCCCCCCGGGACAGGGGTATGGCAAAAACATTCAGTACTTC
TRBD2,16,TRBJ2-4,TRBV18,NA,CASSTSGGGAKNIQYF,TGTGCCAGCTCAACTAGCGGAGGGGGGGCCAAAAACATTCAGTACTTC
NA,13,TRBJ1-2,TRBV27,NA,CASSEGLSYGYTF,TGTGCCAGCAGTGAGGGACTGTCCTATGGCTACACCTTC
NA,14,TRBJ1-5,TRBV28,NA,CASSSSLSNQPQHF,TGTGCCAGCAGTTCCTCTCTTAGCAATCAGCCCCAGCATTTT
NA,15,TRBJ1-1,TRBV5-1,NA,CASSPDGRGESEAFF,TGCGCCAGCAGCCCGGACGGCAGGGGAGAGTCTGAAGCTTTCTTT
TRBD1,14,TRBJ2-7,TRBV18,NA,CASSPGTVNYEQYF,TGTGCCAGCTCACCCGGGACAGTTAACTACGAGCAGTACTTC
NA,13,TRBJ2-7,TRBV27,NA,CASSLGHSYEQYF,TGTGCCAGCAGTTTGGGGCACTCCTACGAGCAGTACTTC
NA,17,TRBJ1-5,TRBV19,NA,CASSIGQTAGGNQPQHF,TGTGCCAGTAGTATAGGACAGACAGCGGGTGGCAATCAGCCCCAGCATTTT
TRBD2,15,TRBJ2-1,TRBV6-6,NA,CASSYGAGGKNEQFF,TGTGCCAGCAGTTACGGAGCGGGAGGGAAAAATGAGCAGTTCTTC
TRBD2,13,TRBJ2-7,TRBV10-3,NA,CATGLAGAYEQYF,TGTGCCACAGGACTAGCGGGCGCCTACGAGCAGTACTTC
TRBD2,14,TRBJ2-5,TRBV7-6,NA,CASSLTSPGGTQYF,TGTGCCAGCAGCTTAACTAGCCCGGGGGGGACCCAGTACTTC
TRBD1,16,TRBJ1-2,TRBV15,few,CATSKGPGTGGVGYTF,TGTGCCACCAGCAAAGGCCCCGGGACAGGGGGCGTTGGCTACACCTTC
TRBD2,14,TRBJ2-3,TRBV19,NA,CASREGINTDTQYF,TGTGCCAGTCGGGAGGGGATTAACACAGATACGCAGTATTTT
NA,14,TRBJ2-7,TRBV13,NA,CASSLVNRVSEQYF,TGTGCCAGCAGCTTAGTTAACAGGGTGTCCGAGCAGTACTTC
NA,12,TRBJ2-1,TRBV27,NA,CASSLINNEQFF,TGTGCCAGCAGCTTAATTAACAATGAGCAGTTCTTC
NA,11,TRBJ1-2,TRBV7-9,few,CASGQDYGYTF,TGTGCCAGCGGGCAGGACTATGGCTACACCTTC